This record looks at one TCR beta chain sequence and its context. Its antigen is currently unknown. The sample belongs to a study of CXCR3-negative and CXCR3-positive naive CD8 T cells. Overall study results and limits: Relative to memory CD8+ cells, whose diversity was much lower, both naive subsets had comparably high diversity.

Preparation of TRB cDNA libraries relied on 5' RACE carrying UMI labels. TCRdb re-called the 5' RACE reads; every CDR3 protein appears as one record, without DNA. The table gives over 100,000 distinct CDR3 sequences; the top ten clones make up under 0.5% of it. There are 16 residues in the CDR3. The sequencing input was naive CXCR3- CD8+ T cells from blood. The subset denotes: CD45RO-CCR7+CD27+CD95- naive CD8+ T cells lacking CXCR3 (TNR3-). The rearrangement joins TRBV12-3 or TRBV12-4 to TRBJ1-6. The origin of this receptor is a human donor in good health. Some clones in this sample may be carry-over from other donors' samples. The CDR3: CASSATDVSYNSPLHF.